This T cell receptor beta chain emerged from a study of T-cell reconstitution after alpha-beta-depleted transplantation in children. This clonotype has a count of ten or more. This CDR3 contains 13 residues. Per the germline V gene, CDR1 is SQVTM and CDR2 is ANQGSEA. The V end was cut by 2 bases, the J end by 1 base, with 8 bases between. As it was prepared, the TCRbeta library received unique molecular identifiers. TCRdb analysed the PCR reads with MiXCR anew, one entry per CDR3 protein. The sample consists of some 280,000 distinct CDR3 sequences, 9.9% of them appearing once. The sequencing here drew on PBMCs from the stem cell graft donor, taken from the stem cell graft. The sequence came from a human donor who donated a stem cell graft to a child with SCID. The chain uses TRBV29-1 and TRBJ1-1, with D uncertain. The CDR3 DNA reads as TGCAGCGTTGAACTTTCGGGGAACACTGAAGCTTTCTTT. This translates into CSVELSGNTEAFF. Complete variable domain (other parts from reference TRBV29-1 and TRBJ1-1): SAVISQKPSRDICQRGTSLTIQCQVDSQVTMMFWYRQQPGQSLTLIATANQGSEATYESGFVIDKFPISRPNLTFSTLTVSNMSPEDSSIYLCSVELSGNTEAFFGQGTRLTVV.